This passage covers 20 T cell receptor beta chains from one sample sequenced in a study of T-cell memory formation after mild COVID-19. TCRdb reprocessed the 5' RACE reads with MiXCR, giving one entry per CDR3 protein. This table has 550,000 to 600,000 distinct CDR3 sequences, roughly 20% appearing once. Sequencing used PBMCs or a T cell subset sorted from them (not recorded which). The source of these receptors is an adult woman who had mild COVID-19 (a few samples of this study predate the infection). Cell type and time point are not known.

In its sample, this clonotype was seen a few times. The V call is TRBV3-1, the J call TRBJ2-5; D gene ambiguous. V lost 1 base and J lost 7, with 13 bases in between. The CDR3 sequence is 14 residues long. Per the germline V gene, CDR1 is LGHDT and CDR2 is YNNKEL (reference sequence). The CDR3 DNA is TGTGCCAGCAGCCAAGTCGGGTCCCTTAGGACCCAGTACTTC. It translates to CASSQVGSLRTQYF.

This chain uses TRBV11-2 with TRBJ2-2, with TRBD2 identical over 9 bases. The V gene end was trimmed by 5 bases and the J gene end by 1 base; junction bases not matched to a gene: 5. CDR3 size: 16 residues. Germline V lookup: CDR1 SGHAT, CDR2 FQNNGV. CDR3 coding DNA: TGTGCCAGCAGCCGATGGACTAGCGTGAACACCGGGGAGCTGTTTTTT. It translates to CASSRWTSVNTGELFF.

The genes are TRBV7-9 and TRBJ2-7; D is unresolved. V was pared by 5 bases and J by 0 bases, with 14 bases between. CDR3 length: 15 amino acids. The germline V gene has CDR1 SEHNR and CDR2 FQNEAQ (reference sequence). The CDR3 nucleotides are TGTGCCAGCAGCCGGGCCGCAGAGAGCTCCTACGAGCAGTACTTC. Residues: CASSRAAESSYEQYF.

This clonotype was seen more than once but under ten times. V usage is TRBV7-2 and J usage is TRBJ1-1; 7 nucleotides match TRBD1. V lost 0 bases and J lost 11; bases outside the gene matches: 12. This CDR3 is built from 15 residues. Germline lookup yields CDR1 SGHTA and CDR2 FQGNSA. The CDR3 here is CASSLAGGEGGKAFF. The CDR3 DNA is TGTGCCAGCAGCTTAGCAGGGGGCGAAGGTGGAAAGGCTTTCTTT. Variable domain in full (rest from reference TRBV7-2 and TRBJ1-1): GAGVSQSPSNKVTEKGKDVELRCDPISGHTALYWYRQSLGQGLEFLIYFQGNSAPDKSGLPSDRFSAERTGGSVSTLTIQRTQQEDSAVYLCASSLAGGEGGKAFFGQGTRLTVV.

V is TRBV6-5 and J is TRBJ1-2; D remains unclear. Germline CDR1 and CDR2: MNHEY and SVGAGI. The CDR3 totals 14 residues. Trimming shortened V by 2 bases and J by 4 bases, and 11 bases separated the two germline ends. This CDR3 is CASSYGKFAYGYTF. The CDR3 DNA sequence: TGTGCCAGCAGTTACGGGAAATTTGCCTATGGCTACACCTTC.

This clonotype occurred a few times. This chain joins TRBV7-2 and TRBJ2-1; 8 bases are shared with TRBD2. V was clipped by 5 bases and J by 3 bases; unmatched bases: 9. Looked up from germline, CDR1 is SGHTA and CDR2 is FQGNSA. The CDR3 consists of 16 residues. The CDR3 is CASSPPGGASYNEQFF. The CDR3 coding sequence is TGTGCCAGCAGCCCCCCGGGGGGGGCAAGCTACAATGAGCAGTTCTTC.

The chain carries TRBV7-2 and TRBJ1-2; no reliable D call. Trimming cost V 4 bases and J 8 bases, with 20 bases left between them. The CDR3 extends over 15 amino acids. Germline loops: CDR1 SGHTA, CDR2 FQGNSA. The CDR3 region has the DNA TGTGCCAGCAGCTCTCCCGGGATAACCCGGAGGGGCTACACCTTC. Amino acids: CASSSPGITRRGYTF.

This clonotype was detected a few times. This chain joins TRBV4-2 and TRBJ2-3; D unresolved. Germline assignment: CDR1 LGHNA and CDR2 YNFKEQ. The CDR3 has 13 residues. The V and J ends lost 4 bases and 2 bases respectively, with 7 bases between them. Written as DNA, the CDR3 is TGTGCCAGCAGCCGGATCCTCACAGATACGCAGTATTTT. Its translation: CASSRILTDTQYF.

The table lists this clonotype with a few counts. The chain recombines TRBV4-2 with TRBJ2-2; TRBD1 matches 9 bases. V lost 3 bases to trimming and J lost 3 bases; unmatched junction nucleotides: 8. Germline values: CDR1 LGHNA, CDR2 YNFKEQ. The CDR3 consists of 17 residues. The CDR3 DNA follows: TGTGCCAGCAGCCACCCCGGGACAGGGCGAGACACCGGGGAGCTGTTTTTT. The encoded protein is CASSHPGTGRDTGELFF.

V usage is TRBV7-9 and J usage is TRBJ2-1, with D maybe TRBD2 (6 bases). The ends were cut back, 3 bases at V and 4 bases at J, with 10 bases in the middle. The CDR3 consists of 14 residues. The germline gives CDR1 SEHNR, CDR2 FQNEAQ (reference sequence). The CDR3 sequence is CASSFGGIYNEQFF. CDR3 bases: TGTGCCAGCAGCTTCGGCGGGATTTACAATGAGCAGTTCTTC.

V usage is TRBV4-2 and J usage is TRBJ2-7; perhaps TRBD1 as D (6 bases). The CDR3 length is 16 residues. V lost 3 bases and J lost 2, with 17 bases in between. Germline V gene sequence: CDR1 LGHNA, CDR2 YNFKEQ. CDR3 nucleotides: TGTGCCAGCAGCCAGGGGGACACGGTTTATACCTACGAGCAGTACTTC. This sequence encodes CASSQGDTVYTYEQYF.

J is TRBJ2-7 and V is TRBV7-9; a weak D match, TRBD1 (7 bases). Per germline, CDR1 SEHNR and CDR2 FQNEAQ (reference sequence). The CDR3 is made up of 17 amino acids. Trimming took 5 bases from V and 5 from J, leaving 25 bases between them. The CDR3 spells CASSGLPGRQGGDEQYF. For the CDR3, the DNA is TGTGCCAGCAGCGGCTTGCCAGGGAGACAGGGAGGTGACGAGCAGTACTTC.

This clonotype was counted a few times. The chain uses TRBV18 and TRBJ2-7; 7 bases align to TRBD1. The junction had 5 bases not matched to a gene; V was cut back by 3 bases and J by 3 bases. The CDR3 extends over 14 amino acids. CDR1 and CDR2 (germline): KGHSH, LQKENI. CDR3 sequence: CASSPGQVDYEQYF. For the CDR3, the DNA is TGTGCCAGCTCACCCGGACAGGTAGACTACGAGCAGTACTTC. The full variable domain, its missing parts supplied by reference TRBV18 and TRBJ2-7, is NAGVMQNPRHLVRRRGQEARLRCSPMKGHSHVYWYRQLPEEGLKFMVYLQKENIIDESGMPKERFSAEFPKEGPSILRIQQVVRGDSAAYFCASSPGQVDYEQYFGPGTRLTVT.

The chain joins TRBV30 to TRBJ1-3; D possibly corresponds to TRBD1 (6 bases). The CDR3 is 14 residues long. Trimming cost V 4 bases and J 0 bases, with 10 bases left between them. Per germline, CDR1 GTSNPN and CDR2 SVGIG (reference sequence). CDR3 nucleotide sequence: TGTGCCTGGATGGGACACTTCTCTGGAAACACCATATATTTT. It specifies CAWMGHFSGNTIYF.

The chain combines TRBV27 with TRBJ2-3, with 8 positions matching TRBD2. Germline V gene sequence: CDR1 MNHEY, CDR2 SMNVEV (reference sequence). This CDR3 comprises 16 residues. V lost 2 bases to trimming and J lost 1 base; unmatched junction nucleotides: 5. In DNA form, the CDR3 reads TGTGCCAGCAGTTTAAGGGTCGGGGGGGGCACAGATACGCAGTATTTT. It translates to CASSLRVGGGTDTQYF.

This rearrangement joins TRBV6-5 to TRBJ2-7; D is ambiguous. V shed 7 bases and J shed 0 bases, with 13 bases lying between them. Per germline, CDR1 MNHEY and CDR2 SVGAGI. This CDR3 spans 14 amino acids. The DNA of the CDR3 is TGTGCCAGCAACGGACGGAAAAGCTCCTACGAGCAGTACTTC. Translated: CASNGRKSSYEQYF.

The CDR3 nucleotides read TGTGCCAGCAGCGCTAGCGGGGGTCCTGGGACGGGCGATACGCAGTATTTT. It is translated as CASSASGGPGTGDTQYF. V and J are TRBV9 and TRBJ2-3; 10 bases fit TRBD2. The CDR3 sequence is 17 residues long. V dropped 3 bases and J dropped 6; count of bases not matched to a gene: 13. Per germline, CDR1 SGDLS and CDR2 YYNGEE.

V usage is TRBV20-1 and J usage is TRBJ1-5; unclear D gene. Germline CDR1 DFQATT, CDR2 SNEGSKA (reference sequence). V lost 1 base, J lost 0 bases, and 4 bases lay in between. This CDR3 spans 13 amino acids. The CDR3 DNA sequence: TGCAGTGCTAGAGTACATAGCAATCAGCCCCAGCATTTT. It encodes CSARVHSNQPQHF.

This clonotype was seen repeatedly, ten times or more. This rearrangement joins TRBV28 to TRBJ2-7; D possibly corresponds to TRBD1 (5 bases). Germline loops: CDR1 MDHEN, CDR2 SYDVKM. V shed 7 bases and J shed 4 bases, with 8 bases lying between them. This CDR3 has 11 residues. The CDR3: CASTTGYEQYF. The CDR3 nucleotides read TGTGCCAGCACCACAGGTTACGAGCAGTACTTC.

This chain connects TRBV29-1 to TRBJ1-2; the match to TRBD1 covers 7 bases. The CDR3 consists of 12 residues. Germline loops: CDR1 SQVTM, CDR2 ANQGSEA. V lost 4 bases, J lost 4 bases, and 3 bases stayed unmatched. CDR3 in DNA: TGCAGCGTTGCAGGGGGGGCCTATGGCTACACCTTC. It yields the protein CSVAGGAYGYTF.